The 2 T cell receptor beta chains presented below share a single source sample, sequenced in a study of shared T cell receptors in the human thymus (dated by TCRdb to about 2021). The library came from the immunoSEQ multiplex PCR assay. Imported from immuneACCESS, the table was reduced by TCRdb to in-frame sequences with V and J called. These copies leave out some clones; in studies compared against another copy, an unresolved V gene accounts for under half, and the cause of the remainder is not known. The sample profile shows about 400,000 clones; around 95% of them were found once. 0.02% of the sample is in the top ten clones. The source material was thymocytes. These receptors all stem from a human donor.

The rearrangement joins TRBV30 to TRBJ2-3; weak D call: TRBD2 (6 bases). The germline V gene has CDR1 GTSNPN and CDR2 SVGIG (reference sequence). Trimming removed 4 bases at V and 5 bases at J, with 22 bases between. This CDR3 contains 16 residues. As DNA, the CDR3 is TGTGCCTGGATCCCCCCGGAGGGAATGGGAGGAGATACGCAGTATTTT. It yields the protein CAWIPPEGMGGDTQYF.

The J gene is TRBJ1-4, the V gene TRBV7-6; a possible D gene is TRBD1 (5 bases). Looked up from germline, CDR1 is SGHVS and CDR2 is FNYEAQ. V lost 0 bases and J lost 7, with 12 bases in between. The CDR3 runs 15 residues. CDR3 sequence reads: CASSLAGAIGEKLFF. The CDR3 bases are TGTGCCAGCAGCTTAGCCGGGGCCATTGGTGAAAAACTGTTTTTT.